One TCR beta chain is described in this entry. This sample is part of a study of blood T cell repertoires in COVID-19. Whole-study context: PBMCs, B-cell-depleted T cells, or T cells provided the cDNA or gDNA that made up the material.

Participants were placed into cohorts based on the clinical history they reported. This CDR3 is built from 14 residues. Trimming cost V 5 bases and J 4 bases, with 15 bases left between them. The germline V gene encodes CDR1 SGHNT and CDR2 YYREEE (reference sequence). Measured with immunoSEQ multiplex PCR; TCRdb has only the in-frame clones, and not every one. The profile shows roughly 130,000 clones, about four fifths of them singletons. The chain employs TRBV5-4 and TRBJ1-2; a weak D match, TRBD1 (5 bases). The origin of this receptor is a middle-aged man with acute COVID-19. The sample consisted of PBMCs or T cells enriched from blood (not recorded which). CDR3 residues: CASRFNTGSYGYTF. DNA for the CDR3: TGTGCCAGCAGATTTAATACAGGATCCTATGGCTACACCTTC.